This entry describes one T cell receptor (beta chain). This clone was seen more than once but under ten times. The antigen it recognizes is unknown. Base qualities are missing; no much larger clone stands one base away. Read against the paper, the sample's time point label means: baseline before first vaccination. Vaccinee samples came from UK trials COV001 and COV002, including a single-blind randomized controlled phase 2/3 trial of AZD1222 (ChAdOx1 nCoV-19) in healthy adults. For TCRbeta chain sequencing, PBMC samples were collected from trial participants at day 0 and at day 28 after the second dose. The CDR3 regions of human TCRbeta chains were analyzed by immunosequencing. The authors processed their data as follows. Repertoire TCRs were checked for matches against a reference library of SARS-CoV-2-specific TCRs that had been generated using the MIRA antigen-specificity platform. Breadth was defined as the fraction of unique TCRs that were SARS-CoV-2-associated, and depth was defined as the fraction of total T cells that were SARS-CoV-2-associated. Each spike-specific TCR was assigned to its reactive spike region and to a CD4 or CD8 class using the MIRA data. Log10-transformed breadth and depth values were compared by one-way ANOVA with Sidak's multiple comparisons tests. TCRdb took over this immuneACCESS table, retaining in-frame rearrangements with V and J assigned. Such tables are incomplete; in checked studies, under half of the missing clones stem from an unresolved V gene, and the remainder is unexplained. That table gives V, J and clone size, and the DNA gave D and trimming. For this sample there are 150,000 to 170,000 clones; 88% appear just once. Jointly, the top ten make up around 3.2% of the sample.

The data were obtained in a study of T cell responses to AZD1222 COVID-19 vaccine (dated by TCRdb to about 2021). For the study in its entirety: Because spike-specific TCR depth and breadth did not differ between the two schedules, AZD1222 recipients who got a second dose at roughly 4 weeks were pooled with those who got a second dose at roughly 12 weeks. TCR sequencing was performed for fewer than 250 trial participants, of whom about 200 were given two doses of AZD1222 and approximately 26 were given two doses of MenACWY control vaccine. Trial participants were enrolled by age into subgroups of 18-55, 56-69 and 70-plus years, and around 150, 28 and 57 TCR-sequenced participants, respectively, were included in these subgroups.

Via the germline V gene, CDR1 is SNHLY and CDR2 FYNNEI. Its CDR3 holds 15 amino acids, cysteine through phenylalanine. The sequence is cut down to CDR3 DNA, 45 bases in frame from base 1. V and J are trimmed by 4 bases and 4 bases, and the gene matches miss 9 bases of the junction. Study-level results and caveats: Conclusions about previously exposed vaccinees were limited because only six AZD1222 recipients were SARS-CoV-2 seropositive at baseline. In the small 56-69-year group, the increase in depth fell short of significance, most likely because of low power. The whole spike protein was spanned by vaccine-associated CD4 TCRs, and dominant responses were seen in regions 160-218 and 743-854. After two AZD1222 doses, spike-specific TCR breadth and depth were significantly higher than at day 0 and than in MenACWY recipients. Participants were mostly white British, with more females than males. The authors suggested clonal diversity may have been underestimated. Because no day 14 peak-response samples were available, the repertoires could be characterized only after the peak T cell response. Reportedly, almost half of the unique spike-specific TCRs recognized epitopes lying outside the regions that are mutated in the B.1.351 and B.1.1.7 variants.

The sequence was obtained from an adult in good health. The chain is encoded by TRBV2 joined to TRBJ1-2; 7 bases in the junction line up with TRBD1. Sequenced here: peripheral blood, sampled on day 0 of AZD1222 vaccination. The sequence in DNA is TGTGCCAGCAGTGTGACCCAGGGGGGATTCTATGGCTACACCTTC. Its product reads: CASSVTQGGFYGYTF.